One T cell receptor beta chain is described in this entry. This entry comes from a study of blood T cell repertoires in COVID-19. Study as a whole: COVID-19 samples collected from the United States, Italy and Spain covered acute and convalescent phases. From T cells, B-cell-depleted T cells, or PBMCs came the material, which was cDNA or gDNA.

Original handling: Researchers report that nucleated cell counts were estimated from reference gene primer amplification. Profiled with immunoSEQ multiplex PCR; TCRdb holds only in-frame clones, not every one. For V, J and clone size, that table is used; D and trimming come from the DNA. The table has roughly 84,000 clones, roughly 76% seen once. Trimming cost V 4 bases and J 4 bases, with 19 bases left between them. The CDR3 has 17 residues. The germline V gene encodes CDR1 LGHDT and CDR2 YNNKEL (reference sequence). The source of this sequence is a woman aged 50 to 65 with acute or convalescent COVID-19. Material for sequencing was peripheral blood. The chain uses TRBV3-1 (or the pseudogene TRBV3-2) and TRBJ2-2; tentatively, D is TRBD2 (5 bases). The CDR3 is CASSRSLIARGTGELFF. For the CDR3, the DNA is TGTGCCAGCAGCCGCTCTTTAATAGCTCGGGGCACCGGGGAGCTGTTTTTT.